This entry lists 29 T cell receptor beta chains sequenced from one sample in a study of CD8+ T cells in alopecia areata. RNA extraction and reverse transcription yielded cDNA as sequencing template. Repertoires were generated with immunoSEQ multiplex PCR, while TCRdb's copy carries only in-frame clones and drops some. The top ten clones hold less than 5.5% of a sample with more than 100,000 clones, about 57% of them seen once. Specimen: CD4+ T cells sorted from blood, collected at week 0. The receptor source for this set is a human donor with alopecia areata.

The gene calls are TRBV10-3 and TRBJ2-3, with D perhaps matching TRBD2 (6 bases). The V end lost 4 bases, the J end lost 5 bases, and 16 bases lay between the germline ends. The CDR3 has 15 residues. CDR1 is ENHRY and CDR2 is SYGVKD in the germline V gene. The CDR3 bases are TGTGCCATCAGTGTGGGTCGGGGGATCGGAGATACGCAGTATTTT. Protein product: CAISVGRGIGDTQYF.

This clone appeared a few times. J is TRBJ1-5 and V is TRBV19, with 7 bases aligning to TRBD1. Germline CDR1 and CDR2: LNHDA and SQIVND (reference sequence). The CDR3 has 16 amino acids. The V gene end was trimmed by 7 bases and the J gene end by 4 bases; junction bases not matched to a gene: 13. This CDR3 is CASTSFQGGPNQPQHF. The DNA for the CDR3 is TGTGCCAGTACCTCCTTCCAGGGGGGCCCAAATCAGCCCCAGCATTTT.

This chain joins TRBV7-2 and TRBJ1-1; perhaps TRBD1 as D (5 bases). With 1 base removed from V and 1 base from J, the gap between germline ends came to 10 bases. Germline CDR1 and CDR2: SGHTA and FQGNSA. The CDR3 length is 15 residues. CDR3 sequence reads: CASSLEAGTNTEAFF. The CDR3 DNA is TGTGCCAGCAGCTTAGAGGCAGGGACGAACACTGAAGCTTTCTTT.

V usage is TRBV7-2 and J usage is TRBJ2-5, with D hard to call. The CDR3 is 12 amino acids. Germline V gene sequence: CDR1 SGHTA, CDR2 FQGNSA. Trimming took 5 bases from V and 5 from J, leaving 9 bases between them. The chain's CDR3 is CASSPPTETQYF. CDR3 in DNA: TGTGCCAGCAGCCCACCTACCGAGACCCAGTACTTC. The full variable domain, its missing parts supplied by reference TRBV7-2 and TRBJ2-5, is GAGVSQSPSNKVTEKGKDVELRCDPISGHTALYWYRQSLGQGLEFLIYFQGNSAPDKSGLPSDRFSAERTGGSVSTLTIQRTQQEDSAVYLCASSPPTETQYFGPGTRLLVL.

V usage is TRBV7-3 and J usage is TRBJ2-7; D tentatively fits TRBD1 or TRBD2 (7 bases each). V lost 5 bases and J 3 bases, leaving 11 bases between the germline ends. CDR3 length: 13 amino acids. From germline, CDR1 is SGHTA and CDR2 FQGTGA. The CDR3 bases are TGTGCCAGCAGCCCAGGGGGGGGCTACGAGCAGTACTTC. Protein product: CASSPGGGYEQYF. Full variable domain (rest looked up from reference TRBV7-3 and TRBJ2-7): GAGVSQTPSNKVTEKGKYVELRCDPISGHTALYWYRQSLGQGPEFLIYFQGTGAADDSGLPNDRFFAVRPEGSVSTLKIQRTERGDSAVYLCASSPGGGYEQYFGPGTRLTVT.

This rearrangement joins TRBV7-2 to TRBJ2-5; D could derive from TRBD1 or TRBD2 (5 bases each). This CDR3 spans 14 amino acids. CDR1 is SGHTA and CDR2 is FQGNSA in the germline V gene. Trimming removed 5 bases at V and 1 base at J, with 11 bases between. For the CDR3, the DNA is TGTGCCAGCAGCCAAATGGGACCCCAAGAGACCCAGTACTTC. This gives the protein CASSQMGPQETQYF.

This sequence joins TRBV15 and TRBJ2-5; no clear D. Germline CDR1 is LNHNV and CDR2 is YYDKDF (reference sequence). Trimming left V 3 bases short and J 5 bases short, with 7 bases between. This CDR3 comprises 12 residues. This chain's CDR3 is CATSRAGETQYF. CDR3 DNA sequence: TGTGCCACCAGCAGGGCCGGCGAGACCCAGTACTTC.

The V and J genes are TRBV30 and TRBJ2-3, with 14 positions matching TRBD2. Germline trimming cut 2 bases from V and 4 bases from J; bases unmatched to any gene: 5. The CDR3 length is 16 residues. Germline V gives CDR1 GTSNPN, CDR2 SVGIG (reference sequence). This CDR3 reads CAWSKGLAGAADTQYF. The CDR3 nucleotides are TGTGCCTGGAGTAAGGGACTAGCGGGAGCTGCAGATACGCAGTATTTT. Using reference TRBV30 and TRBJ2-3 for the parts outside the CDR3, the full variable domain is SQTIHQWPATLVQPVGSPLSLECTVEGTSNPNLYWYRQAAGRGLQLLFYSVGIGQISSEVPQNLSASRPQDRQFILSSKKLLLSDSGFYLCAWSKGLAGAADTQYFGPGTRLTVL.

The chain is built from TRBV5-1 and TRBJ2-1; TRBD2 agrees at 9 bases. Germline V gene lookup returns CDR1 SGHRS and CDR2 YFSETQ. With 4 bases clipped from V and 12 bases from J, the junction kept 14 bases outside the gene matches. The length of the CDR3 is 15 residues. The CDR3 nucleotides read TGCGCCAGCAGCACTAGGACTAGCGAGGTGGGAGGGCAGTTCTTC. As protein: CASSTRTSEVGGQFF.

V and J are TRBV9 and TRBJ1-2; D gene ambiguous. Trimming took off 10 bases at V and 7 bases at J, with 26 bases between the two ends. The CDR3 extends over 15 amino acids. The germline CDR1 and CDR2 sequences are SGDLS and YYNGEE. This CDR3 reads CASKVFDDPTIGYTF. Written as DNA, the CDR3 is TGTGCCTCCAAGGTGTTTGATGACCCAACTATTGGCTACACCTTC.

V gene TRBV9 combines with J gene TRBJ2-3; D not certain. The ends were cut back, 1 base at V and 6 bases at J, with 6 bases in the middle. The V gene's germline CDR1 is SGDLS and CDR2 YYNGEE. This CDR3 comprises 12 residues. The CDR3 DNA reads TGTGCCAGCAGCGTACAATTGGATACGCAGTATTTT. It codes for CASSVQLDTQYF.

This chain joins TRBV10-3 and TRBJ2-1; D is perhaps TRBD1 or TRBD2 (5 bases each). The ends were cut back, 6 bases at V and 6 bases at J, with 18 bases in the middle. In germline, CDR1 is ENHRY, CDR2 SYGVKD. The CDR3 extends over 15 amino acids. The CDR3 coding sequence is TGTGCCATCAGAGACGACTCCGGGGCCCTCAATGAGCAGTTCTTC. Its translation: CAIRDDSGALNEQFF.

The CDR3 nucleotides read TGCGCCAGCAGCCAAGATTTGTTGGAGAGGGAAAAACTGTTTTTT. Its translation is CASSQDLLEREKLFF. This chain links TRBV4-1 with TRBJ1-4; no definite D call. The CDR3 spans 15 residues. The germline V gene encodes CDR1 MGHRA and CDR2 YSYEKL. V lost 0 bases and J 8 bases, leaving 13 bases between the germline ends.

The CDR3 bases are TGTGCCAGCAGTTTACAGTGGGAGCAGTACTTC. Its translation is CASSLQWEQYF. The chain uses TRBV28 and TRBJ2-7, with D hard to call. The V gene's germline CDR1 is MDHEN and CDR2 SYDVKM. Trimming pared 2 bases from V and 7 bases from J, leaving 6 bases between. The CDR3 sequence is 11 residues long.

The rearrangement uses TRBV11-2 and TRBJ2-3, with D possibly matching TRBD1 (6 bases). Germline V lookup: CDR1 SGHAT, CDR2 FQNNGV. The CDR3 is 15 residues long. V was clipped by 0 bases and J by 2 bases, with 9 bases between them. This chain's CDR3 is CASSLDWGPTDTQYF. The DNA of the CDR3 is TGTGCCAGCAGCTTAGATTGGGGGCCCACAGATACGCAGTATTTT.

This clone came up a few times. The chain employs TRBV5-1 and TRBJ2-3; 9 nucleotides agree with TRBD1. Germline assignment: CDR1 SGHRS and CDR2 YFSETQ. This CDR3 is 14 amino acids long. The trim removed 4 bases at V and 4 bases at J, leaving 4 bases unmatched. CDR3 nucleotide sequence: TGCGCCAGCAGCACTAGGACAGGGGCAGATACGCAGTATTTT. This codes for CASSTRTGADTQYF.

In regard to this clone: The sample carries other DNA sequences with the same CDR3. J is TRBJ1-1 and V is TRBV5-1; no clear D. The CDR3 runs 13 residues. In germline, CDR1 is SGHRS, CDR2 YFSETQ. V lost 1 base to trimming and J lost 0 bases, with 4 bases between them. In nucleotides, the CDR3 is TGCGCCAGCAGCTTGTCTATGAACACTGAAGCTTTCTTT. As protein: CASSLSMNTEAFF.

V and J are TRBV11-2 and TRBJ2-3; 12 bases match TRBD2. The CDR3 has 15 amino acids. The V gene's germline CDR1 is SGHAT and CDR2 FQNNGV. V lost 4 bases, J lost 4 bases, and 3 bases stayed unmatched. The CDR3 is CASSSLAGGADTQYF. Written as DNA, the CDR3 is TGTGCCAGCAGCTCGCTAGCGGGAGGGGCAGATACGCAGTATTTT.

The chain is built from TRBV4-2 and TRBJ2-6, with D perhaps given as TRBD1 or TRBD2 (5 bases each). V lost 0 bases to trimming and J lost 1 base, with 19 bases between them. CDR1 LGHNA and CDR2 YNFKEQ come from the germline V gene. The CDR3 consists of 20 residues. The CDR3 coding sequence is TGTGCCAGCAGCCAAGAAGGGCCACAGGCGGGTCTTTCTGGGGCCAACGTCCTGACTTTC. Its protein is CASSQEGPQAGLSGANVLTF.

This clone was counted between two and nine times. The chain recombines TRBV4-3 with TRBJ2-1; no clear D gene. The V and J ends lost 0 bases and 5 bases respectively, with 5 bases between them. This CDR3 region has 13 residues. Germline CDR1 reads LGHNA; CDR2 reads YSLEER. CDR3 nucleotides: TGCGCCAGCAGCCAAGACATGAACAATGAGCAGTTCTTC. It encodes CASSQDMNNEQFF.

V usage is TRBV2 and J usage is TRBJ2-7; D is uncertain. V lost 1 base and J 5 bases, leaving 12 bases between the germline ends. This CDR3 is built from 14 residues. Germline CDR1 and CDR2: SNHLY and FYNNEI. This chain's CDR3 is CASSEVSGFHEQYF. The CDR3 nucleotides are TGTGCCAGCAGTGAAGTATCTGGGTTCCACGAGCAGTACTTC. The variable domain in full, completed from reference TRBV2 and TRBJ2-7, reads EPEVTQTPSHQVTQMGQEVILRCVPISNHLYFYWYRQILGQKVEFLVSFYNNEISEKSEIFDDQFSVERPDGSNFTLKIRSTKLEDSAMYFCASSEVSGFHEQYFGPGTRLTVT.

The rearrangement uses TRBV4-2 and TRBJ2-1; maybe TRBD2 (7 bases). The CDR3 is 15 residues long. Trimming removed 1 base at V and 3 bases at J, with 10 bases between. CDR1 LGHNA and CDR2 YNFKEQ come from the germline V gene. CDR3 coding DNA: TGTGCCAGCAGCCAAGCGGGGGGCGGCTACAATGAGCAGTTCTTC. Amino acid sequence: CASSQAGGGYNEQFF.

V gene TRBV7-3 combines with J gene TRBJ2-3, with D perhaps matching TRBD1 or TRBD2 (5 bases each). CDR1 is SGHTA, CDR2 FQGTGA, per germline. Trimming took off 5 bases at V and 6 bases at J, with 9 bases between the two ends. There are 12 residues in the CDR3. CDR3 in amino acids: CASSPGADTQYF. The CDR3, as DNA: TGTGCCAGCAGCCCCGGGGCCGATACGCAGTATTTT.

This clone was seen only a few times. The chain is built from TRBV5-1 and TRBJ1-1; no definite D call. The CDR3 spans 13 residues. V lost 5 bases and J 5 bases, leaving 13 bases between the germline ends. Germline lookup yields CDR1 SGHRS and CDR2 YFSETQ. CDR3 region: CASSTPRVTEAFF. In nucleotides, the CDR3 is TGCGCCAGCAGTACCCCCAGAGTTACTGAAGCTTTCTTT.

This clone was counted only a few times. CDR3 DNA sequence: TGTGCCAGCAGCTGGGAGGTGGCGAGCGTCCTGAATGAGCAGTTCTTC. It is translated as CASSWEVASVLNEQFF. The gene calls are TRBV7-9 and TRBJ2-1; tentative D call: TRBD2 (6 bases). CDR3 length: 16 amino acids. Germline-derived CDR1 and CDR2 are SEHNR and FQNEAQ (reference sequence). Trimming left V 4 bases short and J 7 bases short, with 20 bases between.

This clone was counted a few times. The junction does not match germline at one end; this may be a read error. This sequence joins TRBV5-6 and TRBJ2-7; no clear D. From germline, CDR1 is SGHDT and CDR2 YYEEEE. There are 15 residues in the CDR3. The chain's CDR3 is CASSLGYDWIYEQYF. The CDR3 DNA is TGTGCCAGCAGTTTGGGCTACGACTGGATCTACGAGCAGTACTTC.

CDR3 nucleotide sequence: TGTGCCAGCAGTTTGGACCCTACCTACGAGCAGTACTTC. Translated: CASSLDPTYEQYF. The gene calls are TRBV28 and TRBJ2-7; D call uncertain. Germline-derived CDR1 and CDR2 are MDHEN and SYDVKM. V lost 3 bases and J 2 bases, leaving 8 bases between the germline ends. This CDR3 has 13 amino acids.

The gene calls are TRBV29-1 and TRBJ2-3; 10 positions match TRBD2. The CDR3 is 15 amino acids. Germline assignment: CDR1 SQVTM and CDR2 ANQGSEA. The CDR3 nucleotides read TGCAGTCTAGCGGGGGACCTTAAAACCACAGATACGCAGTATTTT. Encoded protein: CSLAGDLKTTDTQYF.

The V call is TRBV5-4, the J call TRBJ2-5; 12 bases match TRBD2. This CDR3 spans 19 amino acids. Germline V lookup: CDR1 SGHNT, CDR2 YYREEE (reference sequence). The junction had 14 bases not matched to a gene; V was cut back by 4 bases and J by 1 base. This CDR3 reads CASSKKTGRLAGAQETQYF. The CDR3 bases are TGTGCCAGCAGCAAGAAGACAGGCCGACTAGCGGGGGCCCAAGAGACCCAGTACTTC.